Shown below are 3 T cell receptor beta chains from a single sample sequenced in a study of T-cell memory formation after mild COVID-19. TCRdb used MiXCR to reprocess the 5' RACE reads, holding one entry per CDR3 protein. The table lists 300,000 or so distinct CDR3 sequences, 15% to 20% of them singletons, with approximately 25% in the top ten. Sequenced input: PBMCs or a T cell subset sorted from them (not recorded which). Receptors were obtained from a man aged 18 to 29 who had mild COVID-19 (a few samples of this study predate the infection). Cell type and time point are not known.

The V call is TRBV4-1, the J call TRBJ1-6; D not certain. Trimming took 1 base from V and 0 from J, leaving 16 bases between them. Germline lookup yields CDR1 MGHRA and CDR2 YSYEKL. CDR3 size: 19 residues. CDR3 amino acids: CASSQGRLRASSYNSPLHF. CDR3 nucleotide sequence: TGCGCCAGCAGCCAAGGACGGTTAAGGGCAAGCTCCTATAATTCACCCCTCCACTTT.

The CDR3 DNA follows: TGTGCCAGCAGTTTAGAGGGGGAGCAAACACCCCTCCACTTT. It codes for CASSLEGEQTPLHF. The chain uses TRBV12-3 or TRBV12-4 and TRBJ1-6, with D possibly TRBD1 on 6 matching bases. Trimming stripped 1 base from V and 11 bases from J, with 12 bases between. The CDR3 contains 14 residues.

V is TRBV5-1 and J is TRBJ2-7; D call uncertain. The germline gives CDR1 SGHRS, CDR2 YFSETQ. CDR3 length: 14 residues. Trimming left V 0 bases short and J 1 base short, with 8 bases between. In DNA form, the CDR3 reads TGCGCCAGCAGCTTGGGGACCGATTCCTACGAGCAGTACGTC. This codes for CASSLGTDSYEQYV.